This TCR beta chain was documented in a study of T-cell reconstitution after alpha-beta-depleted transplantation in children. V shed 4 bases and J shed 5 bases, with 16 bases lying between them. This CDR3 region has 14 residues. Germline V lookup: CDR1 SGHRS, CDR2 YFSETQ. Unique molecular identifiers were incorporated when the TCRbeta library was constructed. MiXCR was run by TCRdb on the PCR reads, yielding one entry per CDR3 protein. The sample yields roughly 300,000 distinct CDR3 sequences, approximately 9.6% seen once. In this sample, this clonotype turned up a few times. The sample in question was PBMCs from the stem cell graft donor, obtained from the stem cell graft. The J gene is TRBJ2-7, the V gene TRBV5-1, with D possibly being TRBD1 (5 bases). The clonotype was recovered from a human donor who donated a stem cell graft to a child with SCID. The CDR3, as DNA: TGCGCCAGCAGCGTTGGCAGGGTAACCGACGAGCAGTACTTC. Translated, it gives CASSVGRVTDEQYF.